The 13 T cell receptor beta chains given below trace back to one sample, sequenced in a study of shared clonotypes between healthy human individuals. Produced via immunoSEQ multiplex PCR; TCRdb's table is partial and in-frame only. The sample includes about 680,000 clones, about 90% of them seen just once. Naive CD8 cells lacked CD45RO, underwent positive selection for CCR7 and left out terminally differentiated effector memory CD45RA+ cells. Specimen: naive CD8+ T cells sorted from blood. Every receptor here comes from a man aged 25 to 45 in good health.

The chain carries TRBV7-9 and TRBJ2-3; tentative D call: TRBD1 (6 bases). Trimming removed 2 bases from V and 4 bases from J, with 16 bases in between. CDR1 SEHNR and CDR2 FQNEAQ come from the germline V gene (reference sequence). The CDR3 has 16 amino acids. The CDR3 region has the DNA TGTGCCAGCAGCTTACCAGGGGCGGTGGCTGCAGATACGCAGTATTTT. Translated, it gives CASSLPGAVAADTQYF.

V usage is TRBV27 and J usage is TRBJ2-7; 8 nucleotides line up with TRBD2. This CDR3 is built from 13 residues. From germline, CDR1 is MNHEY and CDR2 SMNVEV (reference sequence). V shed 6 bases and J 3 bases; nucleotides not matched to a gene: 4. The CDR3 DNA follows: TGTGCCAGCAGAATAGCGGGGAACTACGAGCAGTACTTC. This translates into CASRIAGNYEQYF.

The chain uses TRBV7-2 and TRBJ2-1; TRBD2 agrees at 7 bases. CDR1 is SGHTA, CDR2 FQGNSA, per germline. V lost 5 bases to trimming and J lost 4 bases; unmatched junction nucleotides: 11. The CDR3 loop spans 16 amino acids. The CDR3 nucleotides read TGTGCCAGCAGCCCATCACTAGCGCCCACTTACAATGAGCAGTTCTTC. Translated: CASSPSLAPTYNEQFF. Supplemented by reference TRBV7-2 and TRBJ2-1, the full variable domain reads GAGVSQSPSNKVTEKGKDVELRCDPISGHTALYWYRQSLGQGLEFLIYFQGNSAPDKSGLPSDRFSAERTGGSVSTLTIQRTQQEDSAVYLCASSPSLAPTYNEQFFGPGTRLTVL.

The chain carries TRBV10-1 and TRBJ2-1, with TRBD2 matching 7 bases. Germline values: CDR1 WNHNN, CDR2 SYGVQD (reference sequence). CDR3 size: 18 residues. V lost 3 bases to trimming and J lost 2 bases; unmatched junction nucleotides: 13. Here the CDR3 DNA reads TGCGCCAGCAGTGAAGGCGGCCTAGCGGAAATTCCCTACAATGAGCAGTTCTTC. Residues: CASSEGGLAEIPYNEQFF.

The chain joins TRBV6-1 to TRBJ1-2; a weak D match, TRBD1 (5 bases). CDR1 and CDR2 (germline): MNHNS, SASEGT. The CDR3 runs to 14 residues. V gave up 1 base and J gave up 10 bases, with 16 bases separating them. CDR3 sequence: CASSEVVQRGDYTF. CDR3 nucleotide sequence: TGTGCCAGCAGTGAAGTCGTACAGAGGGGCGACTACACCTTC.

The rearrangement links TRBV19 to TRBJ2-1; no reliable D call. Germline-derived CDR1 and CDR2 are LNHDA and SQIVND (reference sequence). V gave up 5 bases and J gave up 0 bases, with 11 bases separating them. The CDR3 extends over 15 amino acids. CDR3 loop: CASSPLAHSYNEQFF. Written as DNA, the CDR3 is TGTGCCAGTAGTCCGCTGGCACACTCCTACAATGAGCAGTTCTTC.

The chain combines TRBV6-5 with TRBJ2-2; 7 bases line up with TRBD2. Germline V CDR1 and CDR2: MNHEY, SVGAGI. The length of the CDR3 is 16 residues. Trimming took 4 bases from V and 0 from J; bases not matched to a gene: 5. The CDR3 coding sequence is TGTGCCAGCAGTTCCGTACTAGCGACGAACACCGGGGAGCTGTTTTTT. This translates into CASSSVLATNTGELFF.

The rearrangement links TRBV11-2 to TRBJ2-3; the D gene is possibly TRBD2 (5 bases). Trimming stripped 5 bases from V and 3 bases from J, with 18 bases between. Germline V gene data show CDR1 as SGHAT and CDR2 as FQNNGV. The CDR3 has 16 amino acids. Here the CDR3 DNA reads TGTGCCAGCAGCGTACCATTTCGCGGGCCGACAGATACGCAGTATTTT. Its protein product is CASSVPFRGPTDTQYF.

The chain couples TRBV5-6 to TRBJ2-7; possible D gene TRBD1, 5 bases. Germline V lookup: CDR1 SGHDT, CDR2 YYEEEE. The CDR3 runs 14 residues. V lost 2 bases and J 3 bases, leaving 12 bases between the germline ends. The CDR3 loop reads CASSLMSGFYEQYF. CDR3 DNA sequence: TGTGCCAGCAGCTTAATGTCAGGGTTCTACGAGCAGTACTTC.

This clone was recorded once. The chain employs TRBV7-6 and TRBJ2-7; TRBD1 matches at 10 bases. Looked up from germline, CDR1 is SGHVS and CDR2 is FNYEAQ. The CDR3 length is 13 residues. The V segment lost 5 bases and the J segment 6 bases; nucleotides outside the gene matches: 4. CDR3 nucleotide sequence: TGTGCCAGCAGCGGTAGGACAGGGGGCGAGCAGTACTTC. This sequence encodes CASSGRTGGEQYF.

V is TRBV5-1 and J is TRBJ2-7; 10 bases agree with TRBD1. Germline loops: CDR1 SGHRS, CDR2 YFSETQ. The CDR3 is 15 amino acids. J gave up 0 bases and V 2 bases, and 2 bases lay outside the gene matches. The CDR3 nucleotides read TGCGCCAGCAGCTTCGACAGGGGGCACTCCTACGAGCAGTACTTC. This translates into CASSFDRGHSYEQYF.

This rearrangement joins TRBV7-9 to TRBJ2-1; 14 positions agree with TRBD2. J gave up 0 bases and V 4 bases, and 5 bases lay outside the gene matches. Germline V gene sequence: CDR1 SEHNR, CDR2 FQNEAQ (reference sequence). The CDR3 is 18 amino acids. DNA for the CDR3: TGTGCCAGCAGCTCGGGACTAGCGGGAGCCCACTCCTACAATGAGCAGTTCTTC. Its protein product is CASSSGLAGAHSYNEQFF.

CDR3 loop: CSVEGVVLDPTDTQYF. The CDR3 nucleotides read TGCAGCGTTGAAGGGGTTGTGTTGGATCCCACAGATACGCAGTATTTT. The chain combines TRBV29-1 with TRBJ2-3; D gene unclear. V was pared by 1 base and J by 2 bases, with 16 bases between. Germline CDR1 and CDR2: SQVTM and ANQGSEA. This CDR3 contains 16 residues.